The clone carrying this TCR beta chain has just a few counts. Its antigen remains unknown. Germline CDR1 reads SGHRS; CDR2 reads YFSETQ. CDR3 length equals 14 residues. V lost 3 bases to trimming and J lost 3 bases, with 13 bases between them. 5'RACE primed from the constant segment yielded TCR alpha and TCR beta cDNA libraries bearing sample barcodes and UMIs. TCRdb called the 5' RACE reads again in MiXCR, with one record for every CDR3 protein. There are fewer than 350,000 distinct CDR3 sequences in the sample; about a sixth occur only once, and under 30% lies in the top ten. The sample originates from a study of T-cell memory formation after mild COVID-19. Study details: Clustering of TCRs was largely donor specific. Whole-study findings and limits: The second-wave clones peaking on day 37 were not confirmed as SARS-CoV-2-specific. CD8+ contracting clones occupied EMRA, while CD4+ ones occupied mainly CM and EM.

The sequenced material came from PBMCs or a T cell subset sorted from them (not recorded which). The TCR originated in a man younger than 30 who had mild COVID-19 (a few samples of this study predate the infection). Cell type and time point are not known. The J gene is TRBJ2-7, the V gene TRBV5-1; possible D gene TRBD1, 6 bases. The CDR3 sequence is CASSSNPTGYEQYF. The CDR3 DNA follows: TGCGCCAGCAGCTCCAACCCGACAGGCTACGAGCAGTACTTC.